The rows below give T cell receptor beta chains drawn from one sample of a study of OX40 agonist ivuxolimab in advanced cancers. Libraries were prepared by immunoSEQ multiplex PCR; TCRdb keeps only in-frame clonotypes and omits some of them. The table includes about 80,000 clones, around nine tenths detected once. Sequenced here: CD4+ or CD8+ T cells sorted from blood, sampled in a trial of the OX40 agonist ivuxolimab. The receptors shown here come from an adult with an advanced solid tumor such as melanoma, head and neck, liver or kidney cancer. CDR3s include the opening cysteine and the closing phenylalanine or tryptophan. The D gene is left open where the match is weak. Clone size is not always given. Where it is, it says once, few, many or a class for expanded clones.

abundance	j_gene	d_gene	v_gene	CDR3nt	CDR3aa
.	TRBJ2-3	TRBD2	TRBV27	TGTGCCATCATTGCGGGCGTAGCGGGAGGGGGAGATACGCAGTATTTT	CAIIAGVAGGGDTQYF
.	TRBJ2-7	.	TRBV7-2	TGTGCCAGCAGCTTAAACGGTGCGAACTCCTACGAGCAGTACTTC	CASSLNGANSYEQYF
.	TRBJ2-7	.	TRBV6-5	TGTGCCAGCAGTTACAGCAGGCTCTCCTACGAGCAGTACTTC	CASSYSRLSYEQYF
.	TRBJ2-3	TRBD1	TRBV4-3	TGCGCCAGCAGCCAGTCTGGACAGGGCACAGATACGCAGTATTTT	CASSQSGQGTDTQYF
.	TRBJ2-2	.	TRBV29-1	TGCAGCGCCCAGGGGCGAGAGAGCACCGGGGAGCTGTTTTTT	CSAQGRESTGELFF
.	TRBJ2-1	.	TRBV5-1	TGCGCCAGCAGCTTGGCCGGGAATGAGCAGTTCTTC	CASSLAGNEQFF
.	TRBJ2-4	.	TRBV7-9	TGTGCCAGCAGCTTAGCTCAGCTACAAAACATTCAGTACTTC	CASSLAQLQNIQYF
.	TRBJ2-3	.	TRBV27	TGTGCCAGCTCCCCTTCCCAAAGCACAGATACGCAGTATTTT	CASSPSQSTDTQYF
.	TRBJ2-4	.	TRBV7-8	TGTGCCAGCAGCTTAGTCGCTTGGAGGGTGGCAGCCAAAAACATTCAGTACTTC	CASSLVAWRVAAKNIQYF
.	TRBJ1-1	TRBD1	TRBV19	TGTGCCAGTACTGACAGGGCAGGTTCTGAAGCTTTCTTT	CASTDRAGSEAFF
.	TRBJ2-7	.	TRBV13	TGTGCCAGCAGCTCCTCCGGTGGGACCTACGAGCAGTACTTC	CASSSSGGTYEQYF
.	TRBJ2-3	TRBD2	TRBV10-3	TGTGCCATCAGTGAGACAGTTAGCGGGAGAGGACGGGCGGCCACAGATACGCAGTATTTT	CAISETVSGRGRAATDTQYF
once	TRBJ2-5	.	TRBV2	TGTGCCACCGCGGCCGGGACTCTCAAAGAGACCCAGTACTTC	CATAAGTLKETQYF
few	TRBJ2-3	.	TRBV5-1	TGCGCCAGCAGCCAAAACACAGATACGCAGTATTTT	CASSQNTDTQYF
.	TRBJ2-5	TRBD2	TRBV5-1	TGCGCCAGCAGCTTCGGGACTAGCGGGAGCTCCGGGGAGACCCAGTACTTC	CASSFGTSGSSGETQYF
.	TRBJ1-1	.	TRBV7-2	TGTGCCAGCAGCTTAAGGGGGGGCCCGGGGACTGAAGCTTTCTTT	CASSLRGGPGTEAFF
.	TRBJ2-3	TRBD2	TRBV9	TGTGCCAGCAGCCCAGCGGGAGAGTTGTGGGATACGCAGTATTTT	CASSPAGELWDTQYF
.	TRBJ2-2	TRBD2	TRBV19	TGTGCCAGTAGTCGGCTAGCGGGTACGAACACCGGGGAGCTGTTTTTT	CASSRLAGTNTGELFF
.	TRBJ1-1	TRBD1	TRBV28	TGTGCCAGCAGTTTAGCCCAGGGGGCCGAGCGAACTGAAGCTTTCTTT	CASSLAQGAERTEAFF
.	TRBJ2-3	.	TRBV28	TGTGCCAGCATCGGGAGCACAGATACGCAGTATTTT	CASIGSTDTQYF
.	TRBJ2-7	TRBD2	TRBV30	TGTGCCTGGTCCCCCGGGACTAAGTTGCACGAGCAGTACTTC	CAWSPGTKLHEQYF
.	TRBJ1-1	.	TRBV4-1	TGCGCCAGCAGCCAAGAACAGGTGGCAGCGAACACTGAAGCTTTCTTT	CASSQEQVAANTEAFF
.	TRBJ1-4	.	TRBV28	TGTGCCAGCATCCAGTCTGGGGGCCATGAAAAACTGTTTTTT	CASIQSGGHEKLFF
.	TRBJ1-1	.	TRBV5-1	TGCGCCAGCAGCCCCCCCGGGGTCACTGAAGCTTTCTTT	CASSPPGVTEAFF
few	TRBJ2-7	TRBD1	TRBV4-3	TGCGCCAGCAGCCAAGATGTGGGACAGGGACCCTACGAGCAGTACTTC	CASSQDVGQGPYEQYF
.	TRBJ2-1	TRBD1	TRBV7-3	TGTGCCAGCACACCCGGGGGACAGGGGGTATACAATGAGCAGTTCTTC	CASTPGGQGVYNEQFF
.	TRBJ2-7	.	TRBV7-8	TGTGCCAGCAGCCCACCGGGACTTCGCTACGAGCAGTACTTC	CASSPPGLRYEQYF
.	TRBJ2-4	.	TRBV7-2	TGTGCCAGCAGCTTAGATTCGGCAGTACAAAACATTCAGTACTTC	CASSLDSAVQNIQYF
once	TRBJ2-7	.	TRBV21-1	TGTGCCAGCAGCAAACATCCAGGCTGCGAGCAGTACTTC	CASSKHPGCEQYF
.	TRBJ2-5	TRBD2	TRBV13	TGTGCCAGCAGCCCAAAAGGGACTAGCGGGAAAGAGACCCAGTACTTC	CASSPKGTSGKETQYF
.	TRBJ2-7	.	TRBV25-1	TGTGCCAGCAGTCGTGGAGCCTACGAGCAGTACTTC	CASSRGAYEQYF
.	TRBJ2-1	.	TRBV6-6	TGTGCCAGCACACCCCGACTAGAGTACAATGAGCAGTTCTTC	CASTPRLEYNEQFF
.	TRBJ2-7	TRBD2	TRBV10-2	TGCGCCAGCAGGGGACTAGCGGGCGCCTACGAGCAGTACTTC	CASRGLAGAYEQYF
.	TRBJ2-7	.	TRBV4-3	TGCGCCAGCAGCCAAGCCTTCCCGAGCGGTTACTACGAGCAGTACTTC	CASSQAFPSGYYEQYF
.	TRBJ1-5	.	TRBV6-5	TGTGCCAGCAGCCGCGGAGGGTTTGGTCAGCCCCAGCATTTT	CASSRGGFGQPQHF
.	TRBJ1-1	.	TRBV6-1	TGTGCCAGCAGTGATCCCCAGGGAAGGAGTGAAGCTTTCTTT	CASSDPQGRSEAFF
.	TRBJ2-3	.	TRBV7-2	TGTGCCAGCAGCTTAGGGGGCACGGCGGATACGCAGTATTTT	CASSLGGTADTQYF
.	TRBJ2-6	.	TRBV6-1	TGTGCCAGTTCTAGCTCTGGGGCCAACGTCCTGACTTTC	CASSSSGANVLTF
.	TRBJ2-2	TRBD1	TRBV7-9	TGTGCCAGCAGCTTGGGACAGTCGGGGACAACCGGGGAGCTGTTTTTT	CASSLGQSGTTGELFF
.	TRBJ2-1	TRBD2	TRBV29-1	TGCAGCGTTGAAGACTTAGCGGGAGCACGGAACAATGAGCAGTTCTTC	CSVEDLAGARNNEQFF
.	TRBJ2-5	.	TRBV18	TGTGCCAGCTCACCACCGATCGGTTCAGAGACCCAGTACTTC	CASSPPIGSETQYF
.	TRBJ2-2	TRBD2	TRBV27	TGTGCCAGCAGTAAGAGTAGCGGGAGCGCCACCGGGGAGCTGTTTTTT	CASSKSSGSATGELFF
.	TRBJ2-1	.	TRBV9	TGTGCCAGCAGCGTAGGTAGCCCAGCCCCGTACAATGAGCAGTTCTTC	CASSVGSPAPYNEQFF